Listed here are 10 T cell receptor beta chains from one sample, sequenced in a study of tumor-infiltrating lymphocytes in oesophageal squamous cell carcinoma. TCRdb re-analysed the PCR reads in MiXCR, keeping a single row per CDR3 protein. This table has 14,000 or so distinct CDR3 sequences, approximately 50% appearing once. Sequences were obtained from esophageal tumor tissue. These TCRs come from a male donor with esophageal squamous cell carcinoma.

The sample holds one count of this clonotype. This chain uses TRBV11-2 with TRBJ1-1, with a tentative D call TRBD1 (5 bases). This CDR3 is built from 13 residues. Germline CDR1 is SGHAT and CDR2 is FQNNGV. V was pared by 4 bases and J by 5 bases, with 11 bases between. CDR3 nucleotide sequence: TGTGCCAGCAGCTACGGGAGGGGTACTGAAGCTTTCTTT. Its protein is CASSYGRGTEAFF.

By frequency in the sample, this clonotype is medium-sized. A read error is possible here, since a much larger clone lies one base away. The chain joins TRBV7-6 to TRBJ2-7; D is undetermined. The germline gives CDR1 SGHVS, CDR2 FNYEAQ. V lost 1 base and J 5 bases, leaving 3 bases between the germline ends. This CDR3 has 11 amino acids. The CDR3 sequence: CASSLVDEQYF. CDR3 coding DNA: TGTGCCAGCAGCTTAGTGGACGAGCAGTACTTC.

This clonotype has ten or more counts. The genes are TRBV7-8 and TRBJ2-7; TRBD2 might be the D (5 bases). The germline V gene encodes CDR1 SGHVS and CDR2 FQNEAQ. There are 12 residues in the CDR3. Deletions cut 4 bases from V and 7 bases from J, with 11 bases between. The CDR3 DNA reads TGTGCCAGCAGCTATACCCGGGATGAGCAGTACTTC. It encodes CASSYTRDEQYF.

The sample holds many counts of this clonotype. CDR3 sequence reads: CASSFVEVNSPLHF. For the CDR3, the DNA is TGTGCCAGCAGTTTTGTCGAGGTGAATTCACCCCTCCACTTT. The chain uses TRBV28 and TRBJ1-6; unclear D gene. The ends were cut back, 3 bases at V and 7 bases at J, with 10 bases in the middle. This CDR3 has 14 residues. The V gene's germline CDR1 is MDHEN and CDR2 SYDVKM.

This clonotype has ten or more counts. This sequence joins TRBV7-3 and TRBJ2-1, with D unresolved. CDR1 is SGHTA and CDR2 is FQGTGA in the germline V gene. V lost 0 bases to trimming and J lost 7 bases, with 7 bases between them. There are 13 residues in the CDR3. The CDR3 here is CASSLTAGNEQFF. The CDR3 DNA reads as TGTGCCAGCAGCTTAACTGCCGGTAATGAGCAGTTCTTC.

This clonotype was counted at least ten times. The J gene is TRBJ2-1, the V gene TRBV19; D not resolved. There are 16 residues in the CDR3. Between the trimmed V and J ends, which lost 9 bases and 8 bases, there was a span of 26 bases. Per germline, CDR1 LNHDA and CDR2 SQIVND (reference sequence). Here the CDR3 DNA reads TGTGCCAGAACTACTGCGACCCATCGACACGTCGATGAGCAGTTCTTC. It is translated as CARTTATHRHVDEQFF.

Ten or more counts support this clonotype. The chain has TRBV10-1 and TRBJ2-1, with 7 nucleotides matching TRBD2. This CDR3 is built from 15 residues. Germline values: CDR1 WNHNN, CDR2 SYGVQD (reference sequence). J was trimmed by 7 bases and V by 3 bases; bases with no gene match: 9. CDR3 bases: TGCGCCAGCAGTGATCCTCGACTAGCTCGGAATGAGCAGTTCTTC. Its protein product is CASSDPRLARNEQFF.

In this sample, this clonotype turned up once. The V call is TRBV7-6, the J call TRBJ2-3, with 10 bases matching TRBD2. V shed 1 base, J shed 0 bases, and the junction held 13 bases outside the gene matches. Germline V lookup: CDR1 SGHVS, CDR2 FNYEAQ. There are 20 residues in the CDR3. The CDR3: CASSLGAGASGRTSTDTQYF. In DNA form, the CDR3 reads TGTGCCAGCAGCTTAGGGGCTGGGGCTAGCGGGAGAACTAGCACAGATACGCAGTATTTT.

This clonotype has a count of ten or more. The rearrangement uses TRBV6-1 and TRBJ2-5; 8 bases align to TRBD2. The CDR3 contains 15 residues. J was trimmed by 11 bases and V by 2 bases; bases with no gene match: 13. Germline CDR1 and CDR2: MNHNS and SASEGT. DNA of the CDR3: TGTGCCAGCAGTGAACGTAGCGGGGCCTACAATGAGCAGTACTTC. Residues: CASSERSGAYNEQYF.

Comments on this clonotype: The junction departs from germline at one end; a sequencing error may be responsible. V usage is TRBV7-3 and J usage is TRBJ2-7; D not certain. The CDR3 length is 12 residues. Germline CDR1 SGHTA, CDR2 FQGTGA. CDR3 DNA sequence: TGTGCCAGCAGCTTAATAGGCGGTGAGCAGTACTTT. It codes for CASSLIGGEQYF. The full variable domain, its missing parts supplied by reference TRBV7-3 and TRBJ2-7, is GAGVSQTPSNKVTEKGKYVELRCDPISGHTALYWYRQSLGQGPEFLIYFQGTGAADDSGLPNDRFFAVRPEGSVSTLKIQRTERGDSAVYLCASSLIGGEQYFGPGTRLTVT.